These 18 T cell receptor beta chains were all obtained from the same sample, sequenced in a study of cytomegalovirus exposure and HLA in healthy donors. PCR was performed using 60 Vbeta and 13 Jbeta primers. The table came from immunoSEQ multiplex PCR; TCRdb's copy has only in-frame clones and leaves some out. Of 100,000 to 150,000 clones in the sample, around 72% were seen once. The sequencing sample was made of PBMCs. These receptors were taken from a woman aged 18-30 years in good health and CMV-seronegative.

The chain uses TRBV30 and TRBJ1-1; 11 nucleotides align to TRBD1. This CDR3 region has 17 residues. Germline assignment: CDR1 GTSNPN and CDR2 SVGIG (reference sequence). Trimming at V came to 4 bases and at J to 1 base, leaving 11 bases not matched to a gene. The CDR3 reads CAWISGTGGIKNTEAFF. The CDR3 nucleotides read TGTGCCTGGATCTCCGGGACAGGGGGGATTAAGAACACTGAAGCTTTCTTT.

The V gene is TRBV4-1, the J gene TRBJ1-1; 8 bases line up with TRBD1. The CDR3 is made up of 14 amino acids. Germline V gene lookup returns CDR1 MGHRA and CDR2 YSYEKL. V was pared by 8 bases and J by 9 bases, with 14 bases of the junction left unmatched. The CDR3 sequence: CASGPGQGARKAFF. In DNA, the CDR3 is TGCGCCAGCGGCCCTGGGCAGGGGGCGAGGAAAGCTTTCTTT.

DNA for the CDR3: TGCAGCGTTGTCGGGGTCGTCTCCAATGAGCAGTTCTTC. Translating it yields CSVVGVVSNEQFF. The chain links TRBV29-1 to TRBJ2-1; D is possibly TRBD2 (5 bases). There are 13 residues in the CDR3. Trimming pared 4 bases from V and 6 bases from J, leaving 13 bases between. From germline, CDR1 is SQVTM and CDR2 ANQGSEA.

This clone was recorded only once. The chain employs TRBV6-5 and TRBJ1-1; D unclear. The CDR3 has 13 residues. CDR1 MNHEY and CDR2 SVGAGI come from the germline V gene. Trimming took off 6 bases at V and 9 bases at J, with 17 bases between the two ends. CDR3 sequence reads: CASRRSEAVQAFF. Here the CDR3 DNA reads TGTGCCAGCAGGAGGAGCGAGGCCGTACAAGCTTTCTTT.

The chain uses TRBV4-2 and TRBJ2-5, with TRBD2 identical over 11 bases. The CDR3 is made up of 17 amino acids. The germline V gene encodes CDR1 LGHNA and CDR2 YNFKEQ. V lost 4 bases, J lost 0 bases, and 7 bases stayed unmatched. The CDR3 here is CASSLVAGGSDQETQYF. DNA for the CDR3: TGTGCCAGCAGCCTAGTAGCGGGAGGGAGTGACCAAGAGACCCAGTACTTC.

This rearrangement joins TRBV27 to TRBJ1-1, with 7 bases identical to TRBD1. The CDR3 consists of 14 residues. Per germline, CDR1 MNHEY and CDR2 SMNVEV (reference sequence). V was pared by 4 bases and J by 8 bases, with 10 bases of the junction left unmatched. The CDR3 region has the DNA TGTGCCAGCAGTTCGGTCCTCGGGACAGCCGAAGCTTTCTTT. Translated: CASSSVLGTAEAFF.

V and J are TRBV5-5 and TRBJ2-7, with 15 bases fitting TRBD2. Per germline, CDR1 SGHKS and CDR2 YYEKEE (reference sequence). The CDR3 consists of 17 residues. Trimming cost V 4 bases and J 2 bases; bases outside gene matches: 7. The CDR3 protein is CASSPGLAGGLTYEQYF. As DNA, the CDR3 is TGTGCCAGCAGCCCGGGACTAGCGGGAGGCCTCACCTACGAGCAGTACTTC.

The genes are TRBV25-1 and TRBJ2-2, with TRBD2 matching over 7 bases. Germline CDR1 and CDR2: MGHDK and SYGVNS. Trimming cost V 3 bases and J 7 bases; bases outside gene matches: 8. The CDR3 consists of 15 residues. CDR3 nucleotides: TGTGCCAGCAGTGACGGGGGAGGGTGGCGCGGGGAGCTGTTTTTT. Amino acids: CASSDGGGWRGELFF.

The rearrangement links TRBV30 to TRBJ2-3; possibly TRBD1 for D (6 bases). CDR1 is GTSNPN and CDR2 is SVGIG in the germline V gene (reference sequence). There are 13 residues in the CDR3. The V and J ends lost 4 bases and 2 bases respectively, with 10 bases between them. In DNA form, the CDR3 reads TGTGCCTGGAACAGGGTACCCACAGATACGCAGTATTTT. Translation gives CAWNRVPTDTQYF.

V gene TRBV5-1 combines with J gene TRBJ2-2, with a possible D match to TRBD2 (6 bases). CDR1 SGHRS and CDR2 YFSETQ come from the germline V gene. This CDR3 is 16 amino acids long. V lost 4 bases, J lost 1 base, and 14 bases lay in between. CDR3 DNA: TGCGCCAGCAGCCCCGAGCGGGCCCTGAACACCGGGGAGCTGTTTTTT. This codes for CASSPERALNTGELFF.

This clone was found a few times. The gene calls are TRBV5-6 and TRBJ2-7; possible D gene TRBD1, 6 bases. Trimming took 0 bases from V and 7 from J, leaving 11 bases between them. This CDR3 contains 13 residues. From germline, CDR1 is SGHDT and CDR2 YYEEEE. The CDR3 DNA sequence: TGTGCCAGCAGCTTGGACAGGGTTGATGAGCAGTACTTC. It is translated as CASSLDRVDEQYF.

The chain employs TRBV4-1 and TRBJ2-7, with D unresolved. This CDR3 region has 14 residues. V was clipped by 1 base and J by 4 bases, with 11 bases between them. Germline V gene sequence: CDR1 MGHRA, CDR2 YSYEKL. The CDR3 reads CASSQVGSEYEQYF. CDR3 nucleotides: TGCGCCAGCAGCCAAGTCGGGTCAGAATACGAGCAGTACTTC.

The chain has TRBV7-2 and TRBJ2-7, with 11 bases fitting TRBD2. With 1 base clipped from V and 6 bases from J, the junction kept 8 bases outside the gene matches. CDR3 length: 16 residues. Per germline, CDR1 SGHTA and CDR2 FQGNSA. Written as DNA, the CDR3 is TGTGCCAGCAGCTTAGGGTTAGCGGGAGGGCCGTTCGAGCAGTACTTC. Amino acids: CASSLGLAGGPFEQYF.

The gene calls are TRBV5-6 and TRBJ2-3; D remains unclear. The CDR3 loop spans 12 amino acids. In germline, CDR1 is SGHDT, CDR2 YYEEEE. V was pared by 1 base and J by 9 bases, with 9 bases between. The CDR3 spells CASSLSLGTQYF. DNA for the CDR3: TGTGCCAGCAGCTTGTCGCTAGGAACGCAGTATTTT. Looking up the rest from reference TRBV5-6 and TRBJ2-3 gives the full variable domain: DAGVTQSPTHLIKTRGQQVTLRCSPKSGHDTVSWYQQALGQGPQFIFQYYEEEERQRGNFPDRFSGHQFPNYSSELNVNALLLGDSALYLCASSLSLGTQYFGPGTRLTVL.

The CDR3 DNA is TGTGCCAGCAGCCCAGGGACAGGGGATACCTACGAGCAGTACTTC. Translating it yields CASSPGTGDTYEQYF. The chain has TRBV7-6 and TRBJ2-7, with TRBD1 matching 10 bases. Germline V lookup: CDR1 SGHVS, CDR2 FNYEAQ. Trimming took 5 bases from V and 2 from J; bases not matched to a gene: 6. The CDR3 consists of 15 residues.

The J gene is TRBJ2-7, the V gene TRBV6-5, with a weak D call TRBD1 (6 bases). The germline V gene encodes CDR1 MNHEY and CDR2 SVGAGI. There are 15 residues in the CDR3. V lost 6 bases and J lost 2, with 17 bases in between. CDR3 DNA: TGTGCCAGCAGCCATAGGGGGAGCCTTCCCTACGAGCAGTACTTC. Protein sequence: CASSHRGSLPYEQYF.

The V and J genes are TRBV4-1 and TRBJ2-2; 8 positions agree with TRBD2. The CDR3 runs to 18 residues. Per the germline V gene, CDR1 is MGHRA and CDR2 is YSYEKL. V shed 2 bases and J 2 bases; nucleotides not matched to a gene: 10. In nucleotides, the CDR3 is TGCGCCAGCAGCCAACTGGTTATAGCGGGATCTAACACCGGGGAGCTGTTTTTT. It encodes CASSQLVIAGSNTGELFF.

The chain uses TRBV5-1 and TRBJ2-1; D is possibly TRBD2 (6 bases). Germline loops: CDR1 SGHRS, CDR2 YFSETQ. V was shortened by 0 bases and J by 10 bases, with 17 bases between the two germline ends. CDR3 size: 15 residues. CDR3 protein: CASSLAPEGSGEQFF. The CDR3 DNA sequence: TGCGCCAGCAGCTTGGCCCCGGAGGGATCAGGGGAGCAGTTCTTC.